These 28 T cell receptor beta chains came from one sample sequenced in a study of shared clonotypes between healthy human individuals. Method: immunoSEQ multiplex PCR; TCRdb's copy keeps in-frame clones and lacks some. The sample has about 490,000 clones, 70% to 85% seen once. Sequenced: PBMCs. The receptor set was obtained from a woman aged 40 to 50 in good health. Some clones in this sample may be carry-over from other donors' samples.

The chain links TRBV5-5 to TRBJ2-7; 8 bases are a match to TRBD2. The trim removed 1 base at V and 7 bases at J, leaving 7 bases unmatched. Germline CDR1 SGHKS, CDR2 YYEKEE (reference sequence). CDR3 length equals 14 residues. The CDR3 DNA follows: TGTGCCAGCAGCTTGTACGGGAGGGCCGAAGAGCAGTACTTC. Protein sequence: CASSLYGRAEEQYF.

CDR3 protein: CASSVAGGPGEQYF. CDR3 nucleotides: TGTGCCAGCAGCGTAGCGGGAGGGCCAGGTGAGCAGTACTTC. The rearrangement joins TRBV9 to TRBJ2-7, with 8 nucleotides matching TRBD2. This CDR3 comprises 14 residues. V shed 0 bases, J shed 7 bases, and the junction held 6 bases outside the gene matches. Per germline, CDR1 SGDLS and CDR2 YYNGEE.

The chain recombines TRBV6-1 with TRBJ2-5, with a tentative D call TRBD1 (6 bases). The CDR3 spans 13 residues. The V gene lost 4 bases and the J gene lost 1 base, with 7 bases spanning the gap. CDR1 and CDR2 from the germline V gene are MNHNS and SASEGT. CDR3 nucleotide sequence: TGTGCCAGCAGTGGGGGGCTCCAAGAGACCCAGTACTTC. Encoded protein: CASSGGLQETQYF.

This sequence joins TRBV18 and TRBJ2-3; 8 nucleotides line up with TRBD2. V gave up 6 bases and J gave up 5 bases; unmatched junction bases: 7. The CDR3 has 14 residues. Germline V gene data show CDR1 as KGHSH and CDR2 as LQKENI. Here the CDR3 reads CASSPVTSVDTQYF. The CDR3 DNA reads TGTGCCAGCTCTCCGGTGACTAGCGTAGATACGCAGTATTTT.

With respect to this clone: The junction shows a germline mismatch at one end, possibly a read error. This rearrangement joins TRBV2 to TRBJ1-1; the D is unclear. The CDR3 is 14 residues long. The V gene's germline CDR1 is SNHLY and CDR2 FYNNEI. The CDR3 DNA reads as TGTGCCAACAGTGAAAATAGGGATTTAGTTGAAGCTTCCTTT. Its translation: CANSENRDLVEASF.

The CDR3 bases are TGTGCCAGCAGCTCCGAAGTCTCGCGAGGGCAGTACTTC. Its protein is CASSSEVSRGQYF. The chain links TRBV7-2 to TRBJ2-7, with D uncertain. The CDR3 runs 13 residues. V lost 4 bases to trimming and J lost 9 bases, with 16 bases between them. Germline V lookup: CDR1 SGHTA, CDR2 FQGNSA.

This clone was found once. The rearrangement uses TRBV5-4 and TRBJ2-1; 14 nucleotides line up with TRBD2. Germline lookup yields CDR1 SGHNT and CDR2 YYREEE (reference sequence). With V trimmed by 3 bases and J by 8 bases, 7 bases remained unmatched. The CDR3 contains 16 residues. CDR3: CASSWAGTSGSYEQFF. DNA of the CDR3: TGTGCCAGCAGCTGGGCCGGGACTAGCGGGAGTTATGAGCAGTTCTTC.

This clone was seen at least ten times. The identical CDR3 is also encoded by other nucleotide sequences in the sample. This chain uses TRBV5-1 with TRBJ1-5; a possible D gene is TRBD1 (5 bases). This CDR3 contains 13 residues. CDR1 is SGHRS and CDR2 is YFSETQ in the germline V gene. Trimming cost V 4 bases and J 6 bases, with 11 bases left between them. In DNA, the CDR3 is TGCGCCAGCAGCCGGGACGGGGGTCAGCCCCAGCATTTT. It codes for CASSRDGGQPQHF.

The chain has TRBV6-5 and TRBJ2-1; 16 bases line up with TRBD2. The CDR3 has 14 amino acids. Germline V gene sequence: CDR1 MNHEY, CDR2 SVGAGI. Trimming at V came to 2 bases and at J to 14 bases, leaving 3 bases not matched to a gene. In DNA, the CDR3 is TGTGCCAGCAGTTACGGCGGGACTAGCGGGGGGGAGTTCTTC. Its translation is CASSYGGTSGGEFF.

The V and J genes are TRBV10-3 and TRBJ2-1; a possible D gene is TRBD1 (5 bases). Germline V gene lookup returns CDR1 ENHRY and CDR2 SYGVKD. The CDR3 is 13 residues long. Trimming cost V 7 bases and J 5 bases, with 12 bases left between them. The CDR3 loop is CAINAGSDNEQFF. CDR3 coding DNA: TGTGCCATCAATGCAGGGTCTGACAATGAGCAGTTCTTC.

The chain recombines TRBV9 with TRBJ2-3, with 8 bases that match TRBD2. V lost 1 base, J lost 4 bases, and 5 bases stayed unmatched. CDR3 size: 15 residues. CDR1 and CDR2 (germline): SGDLS, YYNGEE. For the CDR3, the DNA is TGTGCCAGCAGCGTACGGGAGGGAGGACCAGATACGCAGTATTTT. Amino acid sequence: CASSVREGGPDTQYF.

The J gene is TRBJ2-3, the V gene TRBV5-5, with D possibly TRBD2 on 6 matching bases. This CDR3 is built from 14 residues. Germline V CDR1 and CDR2: SGHKS, YYEKEE (reference sequence). Trimming stripped 6 bases from V and 6 bases from J, with 17 bases between. The CDR3 nucleotides read TGTGCCAGCAACCTGGGACTTTTCGTGGATACGCAGTATTTT. It encodes CASNLGLFVDTQYF.

The chain employs TRBV29-1 and TRBJ2-5; D not resolved. The CDR3 has 14 amino acids. Germline values: CDR1 SQVTM, CDR2 ANQGSEA. V lost 0 bases and J 2 bases, leaving 10 bases between the germline ends. The chain's CDR3 is CSVEEGQSQETQYF. In nucleotides, the CDR3 is TGCAGCGTTGAAGAAGGGCAGAGTCAAGAGACCCAGTACTTC.

The chain joins TRBV28 to TRBJ2-3; 9 bases match TRBD2. CDR3 length equals 17 residues. The germline gives CDR1 MDHEN, CDR2 SYDVKM. J was trimmed by 7 bases and V by 4 bases; bases with no gene match: 15. The CDR3 sequence is CASSSPTTAGGVHTQYF. In DNA, the CDR3 is TGTGCCAGCAGTTCGCCTACTACGGCGGGAGGGGTCCATACGCAGTATTTT.

In its sample, this clone was seen once. The rearrangement uses TRBV12-2 and TRBJ2-7; TRBD2, as called in the table, went unchecked against the DNA. TRBV12-2 is classified as a pseudogene. The CDR3 extends over 19 amino acids. CDR3 bases: TGTGCAAGTCGCTTAAGGAGGGACTGGCCGACAGAAACCTCCTACGAGCAGTACTTC. Translated: CASRLRRDWPTETSYEQYF.

CDR3 in amino acids: CASSTGGEGQETQYF. CDR3 bases: TGTGCCAGCAGTACAGGGGGCGAGGGACAAGAGACCCAGTACTTC. This chain connects TRBV28 to TRBJ2-5, with 9 nucleotides matching TRBD1. The length of the CDR3 is 15 residues. The ends lost 5 bases at V and 2 bases at J; junction bases unmatched: 6. The germline gives CDR1 MDHEN, CDR2 SYDVKM.

This chain links TRBV29-1 with TRBJ2-3; 9 bases map to TRBD1. J was trimmed by 5 bases and V by 6 bases; bases with no gene match: 6. The CDR3 spans 13 residues. Germline V gives CDR1 SQVTM, CDR2 ANQGSEA. CDR3 coding DNA: TGCAGCGTATCCACAGGGGGCAAAGATACGCAGTATTTT. Residues: CSVSTGGKDTQYF.

This chain links TRBV28 with TRBJ2-1; no reliable D call. CDR3 size: 12 residues. Germline CDR1 and CDR2: MDHEN and SYDVKM. Trimming took 7 bases from V and 4 from J, leaving 8 bases between them. This CDR3 is CASKGQYNEQFF. The CDR3 DNA sequence: TGTGCCAGCAAAGGGCAGTACAATGAGCAGTTCTTC.

V is TRBV5-1 and J is TRBJ2-3; 10 nucleotides agree with TRBD1. CDR1 and CDR2 from the germline V gene are SGHRS and YFSETQ. The CDR3 has 16 residues. V lost 4 bases, J lost 8 bases, and 13 bases stayed unmatched. The CDR3 spells CASSREPGQGFGTQYF. CDR3 in DNA: TGCGCCAGCAGCAGGGAACCGGGACAGGGGTTTGGTACGCAGTATTTT.

The J gene is TRBJ2-3, the V gene TRBV7-3, with 7 bases aligning to TRBD2. The germline gives CDR1 SGHTA, CDR2 FQGTGA. This CDR3 comprises 14 residues. With 3 bases clipped from V and 6 bases from J, the junction kept 6 bases outside the gene matches. The CDR3: CASSFSGGADTQYF. DNA of the CDR3: TGTGCCAGCAGCTTTTCGGGAGGTGCTGATACGCAGTATTTT.

This clone is a singleton in its sample. Other DNA sequences in this sample translate to the same CDR3. V is TRBV11-3 and J is TRBJ2-3; no clear D. Germline V gene data show CDR1 as SGHNT and CDR2 as YENEEA. V shed 5 bases and J shed 5 bases, with 8 bases lying between them. This CDR3 is built from 12 residues. The CDR3 sequence is CASSPNGDTQYF. CDR3 DNA sequence: TGTGCCAGCAGCCCAAATGGAGATACGCAGTATTTT. Supplemented by reference TRBV11-3 and TRBJ2-3, the full variable domain reads EAGVVQSPRYKIIEKKQPVAFWCNPISGHNTLYWYLQNLGQGPELLIRYENEEAVDDSQLPKDRFSAERLKGVDSTLKIQPAELGDSAVYLCASSPNGDTQYFGPGTRLTVL.

A remark on this clone: The junction shows a germline mismatch at one end, possibly a read error. The chain uses TRBV29-1 and TRBJ2-5; D remains unclear. The DNA end is a closer match to TRBJ2-7, so the J assignment may be wrong. Per germline, CDR1 SQVTM and CDR2 ANQGSEA. This CDR3 comprises 12 residues. The CDR3 sequence: CSVGVLSHEQYF. The CDR3 nucleotides are TGCAGCGTTGGAGTCCTCTCCCACGAGCAGTACTTC.

The genes are TRBV29-1 and TRBJ2-3; 7 bases are shared with TRBD1. This CDR3 contains 13 residues. From germline, CDR1 is SQVTM and CDR2 ANQGSEA. Trimming at V came to 0 bases and at J to 8 bases, leaving 5 bases not matched to a gene. CDR3 sequence: CSVEDLAGGTQYF. CDR3 nucleotides: TGCAGCGTTGAAGATCTGGCAGGGGGTACGCAGTATTTT.

The chain combines TRBV5-4 with TRBJ2-3; D may be TRBD1 (5 bases). V lost 1 base to trimming and J lost 6 bases, with 12 bases between them. CDR1 and CDR2 (germline): SGHNT, YYREEE (reference sequence). The length of the CDR3 is 14 residues. The CDR3 region is CASSLWAPGDTQYF. Written as DNA, the CDR3 is TGTGCCAGCAGCTTGTGGGCTCCAGGGGATACGCAGTATTTT.

This clone was seen once. The chain links TRBV10-2 to TRBJ2-7; TRBD1 matches at 9 bases. The CDR3 has 14 residues. V lost 11 bases and J lost 4; bases outside the gene matches: 12. Germline V lookup: CDR1 WSHSY, CDR2 SAAADI. CDR3 coding DNA: TGCGCCTGCAAGTCCGGGACAGGGCTGTACGAGCAGTACTTC. Translated, it gives CACKSGTGLYEQYF.

CDR3 sequence reads: CATSTPRGGSYNEQFF. The CDR3, as DNA: TGTGCCACCAGTACTCCTCGGGGCGGGAGTTACAATGAGCAGTTCTTC. The chain couples TRBV15 to TRBJ2-1; 7 bases agree with TRBD2. The V segment lost 6 bases and the J segment 4 bases; nucleotides outside the gene matches: 12. The CDR3 runs 16 residues. The germline V gene encodes CDR1 LNHNV and CDR2 YYDKDF (reference sequence).

The chain combines TRBV28 with TRBJ2-7; D gene ambiguous. The CDR3 is made up of 13 amino acids. Per the germline V gene, CDR1 is MDHEN and CDR2 is SYDVKM. V lost 6 bases to trimming and J lost 4 bases, with 13 bases between them. This CDR3 reads CASSPRDRYEQYF. CDR3 coding DNA: TGTGCCAGCAGCCCCCGAGATAGATACGAGCAGTACTTC.

J is TRBJ2-1 and V is TRBV11-2; the D gene is possibly TRBD2 (6 bases). Trimming left V 2 bases short and J 7 bases short, with 24 bases between. The CDR3 loop spans 18 amino acids. Germline-derived CDR1 and CDR2 are SGHAT and FQNNGV. This CDR3 is CASSLKGYYETGVNEQFF. The CDR3 DNA reads as TGTGCCAGCAGCTTAAAGGGGTATTATGAAACGGGAGTGAATGAGCAGTTCTTC.